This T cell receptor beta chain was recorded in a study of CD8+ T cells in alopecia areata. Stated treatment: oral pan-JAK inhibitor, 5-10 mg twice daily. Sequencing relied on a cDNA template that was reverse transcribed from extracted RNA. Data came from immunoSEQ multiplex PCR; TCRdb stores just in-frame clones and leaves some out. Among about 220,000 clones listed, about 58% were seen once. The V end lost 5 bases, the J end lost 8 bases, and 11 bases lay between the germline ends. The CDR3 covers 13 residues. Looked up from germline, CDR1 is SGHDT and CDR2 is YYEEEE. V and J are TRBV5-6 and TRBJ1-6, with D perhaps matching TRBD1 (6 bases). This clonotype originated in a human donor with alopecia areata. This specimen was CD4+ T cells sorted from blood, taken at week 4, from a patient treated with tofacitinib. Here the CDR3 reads CASRLNRDSPLHF. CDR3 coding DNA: TGTGCCAGCAGGTTAAACAGGGATTCACCCCTCCACTTT.